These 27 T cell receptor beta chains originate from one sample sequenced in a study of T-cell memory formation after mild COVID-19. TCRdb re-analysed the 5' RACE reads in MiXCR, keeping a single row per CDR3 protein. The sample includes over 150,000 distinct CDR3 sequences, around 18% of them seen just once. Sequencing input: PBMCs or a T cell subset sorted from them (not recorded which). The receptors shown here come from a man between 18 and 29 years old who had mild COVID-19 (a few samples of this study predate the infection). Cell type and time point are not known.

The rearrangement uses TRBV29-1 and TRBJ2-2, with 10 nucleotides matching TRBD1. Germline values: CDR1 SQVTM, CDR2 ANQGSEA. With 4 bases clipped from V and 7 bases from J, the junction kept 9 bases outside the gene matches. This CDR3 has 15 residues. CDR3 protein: CSVVLWGQGIGELFF. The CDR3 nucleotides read TGCAGCGTTGTTCTTTGGGGACAGGGGATCGGGGAGCTGTTTTTT.

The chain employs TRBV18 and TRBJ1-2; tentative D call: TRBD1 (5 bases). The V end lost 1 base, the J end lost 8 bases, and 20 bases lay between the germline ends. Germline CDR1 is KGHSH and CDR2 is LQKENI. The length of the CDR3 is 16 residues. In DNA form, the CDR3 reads TGTGCCAGCTCACCACGAAGGATCAGGGAAGTATACGGCTACACCTTC. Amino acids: CASSPRRIREVYGYTF. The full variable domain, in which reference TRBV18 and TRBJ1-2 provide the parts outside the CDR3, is NAGVMQNPRHLVRRRGQEARLRCSPMKGHSHVYWYRQLPEEGLKFMVYLQKENIIDESGMPKERFSAEFPKEGPSILRIQQVVRGDSAAYFCASSPRRIREVYGYTFGSGTRLTVV.

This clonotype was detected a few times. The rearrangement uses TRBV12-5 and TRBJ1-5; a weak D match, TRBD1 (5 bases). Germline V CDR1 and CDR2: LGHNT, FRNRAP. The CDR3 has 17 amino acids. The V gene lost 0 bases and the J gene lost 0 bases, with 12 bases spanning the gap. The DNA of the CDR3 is TGTGCTAGTGGTTTGGTACCCGGGACTTATAGCAATCAGCCCCAGCATTTT. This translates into CASGLVPGTYSNQPQHF.

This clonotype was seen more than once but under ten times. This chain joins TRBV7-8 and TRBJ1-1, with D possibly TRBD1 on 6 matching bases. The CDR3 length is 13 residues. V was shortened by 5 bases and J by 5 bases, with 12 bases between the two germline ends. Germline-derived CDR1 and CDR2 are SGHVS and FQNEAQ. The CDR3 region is CASSTDRRTEAFF. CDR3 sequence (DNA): TGTGCCAGCAGCACGGACAGAAGGACTGAAGCTTTCTTT.

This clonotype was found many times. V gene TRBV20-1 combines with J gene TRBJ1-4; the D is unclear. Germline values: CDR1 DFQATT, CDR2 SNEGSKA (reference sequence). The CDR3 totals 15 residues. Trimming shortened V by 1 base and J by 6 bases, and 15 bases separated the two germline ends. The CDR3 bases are TGCAGTGCTAGAGCCTCCGGGCCCCTTGATGAAAAACTGTTTTTT. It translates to CSARASGPLDEKLFF.

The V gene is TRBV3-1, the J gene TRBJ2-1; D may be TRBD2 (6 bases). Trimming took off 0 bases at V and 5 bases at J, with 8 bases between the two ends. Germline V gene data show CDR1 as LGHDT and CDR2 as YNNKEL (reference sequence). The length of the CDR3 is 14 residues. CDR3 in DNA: TGTGCCAGCAGCCAAGAATGGAGGGACAATGAGCAGTTCTTC. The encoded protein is CASSQEWRDNEQFF.

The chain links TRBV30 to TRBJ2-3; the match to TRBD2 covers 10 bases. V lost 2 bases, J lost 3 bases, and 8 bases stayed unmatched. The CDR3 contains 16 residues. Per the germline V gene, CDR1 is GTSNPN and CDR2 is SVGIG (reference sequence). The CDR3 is CAWSRGAGGLTDTQYF. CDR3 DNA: TGTGCCTGGAGTCGAGGAGCGGGGGGGTTAACAGATACGCAGTATTTT.

CDR3 DNA sequence: TGTGCCAGCAGCTTAGCGGCGAGCTCCTATAATTCACCCCTCCACTTT. Translation gives CASSLAASSYNSPLHF. V and J are TRBV7-2 and TRBJ1-6; no definite D call. Trimming left V 0 bases short and J 0 bases short, with 6 bases between. The CDR3 length is 16 residues. The V gene's germline CDR1 is SGHTA and CDR2 FQGNSA.

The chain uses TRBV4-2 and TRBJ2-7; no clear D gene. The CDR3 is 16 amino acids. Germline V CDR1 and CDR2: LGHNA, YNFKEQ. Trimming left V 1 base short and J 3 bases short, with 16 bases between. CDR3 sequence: CASSQVRWWGFYEQYF. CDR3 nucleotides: TGTGCCAGCAGCCAAGTTAGGTGGTGGGGATTCTACGAGCAGTACTTC.

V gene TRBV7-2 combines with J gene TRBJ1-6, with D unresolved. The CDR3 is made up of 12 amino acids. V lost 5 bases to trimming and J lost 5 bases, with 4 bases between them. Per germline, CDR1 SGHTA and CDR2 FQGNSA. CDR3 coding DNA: TGTGCCAGCAGCCCTGATAATTCACCCCTCCACTTT. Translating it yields CASSPDNSPLHF.

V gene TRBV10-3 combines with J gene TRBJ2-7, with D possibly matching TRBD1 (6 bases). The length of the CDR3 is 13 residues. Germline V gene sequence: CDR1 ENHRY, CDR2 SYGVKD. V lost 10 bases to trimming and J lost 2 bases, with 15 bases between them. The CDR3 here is CATARGNPYEQYV. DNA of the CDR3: TGTGCCACCGCCAGGGGTAATCCCTACGAGCAGTACGTC.

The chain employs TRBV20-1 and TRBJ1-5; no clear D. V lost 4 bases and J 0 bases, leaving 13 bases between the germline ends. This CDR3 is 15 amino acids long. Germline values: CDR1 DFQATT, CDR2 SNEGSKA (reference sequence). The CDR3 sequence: CSAKGVEYSNQPQHF. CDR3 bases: TGCAGTGCTAAAGGTGTGGAGTATAGCAATCAGCCCCAGCATTTT.

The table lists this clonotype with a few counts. CDR3: CASSQEGRNKQYF. The CDR3 nucleotides read TGCGCCAGCAGCCAGGAGGGGAGGAACAAGCAGTACTTC. The rearrangement links TRBV4-3 to TRBJ2-7; TRBD2 is a possible D gene (6 bases). Deletions cut 3 bases from V and 8 bases from J, with 14 bases between. Germline CDR1 and CDR2: LGHNA and YSLEER. CDR3 length equals 13 residues.

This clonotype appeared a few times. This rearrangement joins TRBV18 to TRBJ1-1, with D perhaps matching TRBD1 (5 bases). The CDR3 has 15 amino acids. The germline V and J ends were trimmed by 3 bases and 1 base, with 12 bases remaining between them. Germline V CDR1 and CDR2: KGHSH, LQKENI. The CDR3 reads CASSPQDRSNTEAFF. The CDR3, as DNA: TGTGCCAGCTCACCCCAAGACAGATCGAACACTGAAGCTTTCTTT.

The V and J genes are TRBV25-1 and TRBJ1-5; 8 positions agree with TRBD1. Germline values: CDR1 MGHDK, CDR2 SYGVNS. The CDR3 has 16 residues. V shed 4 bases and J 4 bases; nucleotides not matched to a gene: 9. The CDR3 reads CASSGSGTGPNQPQHF. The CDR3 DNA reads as TGTGCCAGCAGTGGGTCCGGGACAGGTCCTAATCAGCCCCAGCATTTT.

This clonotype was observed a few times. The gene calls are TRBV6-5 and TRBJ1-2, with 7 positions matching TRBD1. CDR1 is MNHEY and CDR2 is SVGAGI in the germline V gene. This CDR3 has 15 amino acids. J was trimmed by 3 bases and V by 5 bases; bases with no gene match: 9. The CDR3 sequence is CASSAGTEPHYGYTF. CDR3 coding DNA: TGTGCCAGCAGTGCCGGGACAGAGCCCCACTATGGCTACACCTTC.

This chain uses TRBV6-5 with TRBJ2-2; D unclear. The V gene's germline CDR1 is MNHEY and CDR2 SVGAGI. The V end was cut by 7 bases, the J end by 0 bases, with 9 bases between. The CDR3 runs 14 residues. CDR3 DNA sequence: TGTGCCAGCAAGGGTGGGACGAACACCGGGGAGCTGTTTTTT. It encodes CASKGGTNTGELFF.

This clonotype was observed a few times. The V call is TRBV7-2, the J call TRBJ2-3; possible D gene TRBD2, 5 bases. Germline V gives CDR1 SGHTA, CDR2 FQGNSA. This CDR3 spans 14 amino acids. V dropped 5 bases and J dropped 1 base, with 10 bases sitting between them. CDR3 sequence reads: CASSPGVRTDTQYF. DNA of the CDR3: TGTGCCAGCAGCCCCGGGGTCCGCACAGATACGCAGTATTTT. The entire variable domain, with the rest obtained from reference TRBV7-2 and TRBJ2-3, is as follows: GAGVSQSPSNKVTEKGKDVELRCDPISGHTALYWYRQSLGQGLEFLIYFQGNSAPDKSGLPSDRFSAERTGGSVSTLTIQRTQQEDSAVYLCASSPGVRTDTQYFGPGTRLTVL.

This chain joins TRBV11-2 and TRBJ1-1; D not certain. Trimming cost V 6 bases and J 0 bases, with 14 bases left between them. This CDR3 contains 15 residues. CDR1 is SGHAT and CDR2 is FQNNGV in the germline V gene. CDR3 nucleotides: TGTGCCAGCAGTACGATTGGGTGGATGAACACTGAAGCTTTCTTT. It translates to CASSTIGWMNTEAFF.

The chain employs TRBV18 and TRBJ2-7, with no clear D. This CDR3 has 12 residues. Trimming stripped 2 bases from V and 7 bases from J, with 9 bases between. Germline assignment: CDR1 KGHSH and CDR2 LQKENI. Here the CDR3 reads CASSPVTAEQYF. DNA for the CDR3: TGTGCCAGCTCACCAGTAACGGCAGAGCAGTACTTC.

CDR3 nucleotides: TGTGCCAGCAGGACCGACAGAAATCAGCCCCAGCATTTT. This codes for CASRTDRNQPQHF. The rearrangement uses TRBV2 and TRBJ1-5; TRBD1 is a possible D gene (5 bases). The CDR3 runs to 13 residues. Trimming took off 6 bases at V and 4 bases at J, with 10 bases between the two ends. Germline assignment: CDR1 SNHLY and CDR2 FYNNEI. The variable domain in full, with the rest retrieved from reference TRBV2 and TRBJ1-5, is EPEVTQTPSHQVTQMGQEVILRCVPISNHLYFYWYRQILGQKVEFLVSFYNNEISEKSEIFDDQFSVERPDGSNFTLKIRSTKLEDSAMYFCASRTDRNQPQHFGDGTRLSIL.

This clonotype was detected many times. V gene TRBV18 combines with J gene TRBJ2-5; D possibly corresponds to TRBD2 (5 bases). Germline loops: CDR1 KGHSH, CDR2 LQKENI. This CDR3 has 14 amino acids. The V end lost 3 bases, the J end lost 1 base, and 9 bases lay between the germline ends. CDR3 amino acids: CASSPEGSQETQYF. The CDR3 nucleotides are TGTGCCAGCTCACCCGAGGGCAGCCAAGAGACCCAGTACTTC.

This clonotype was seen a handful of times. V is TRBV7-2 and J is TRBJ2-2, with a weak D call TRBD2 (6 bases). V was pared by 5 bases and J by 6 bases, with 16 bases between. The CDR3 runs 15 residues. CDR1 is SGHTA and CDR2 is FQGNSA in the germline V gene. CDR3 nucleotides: TGTGCCAGCAGCATGGTGCGGGGCCTAGCCGGGGAGCTGTTTTTT. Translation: CASSMVRGLAGELFF.

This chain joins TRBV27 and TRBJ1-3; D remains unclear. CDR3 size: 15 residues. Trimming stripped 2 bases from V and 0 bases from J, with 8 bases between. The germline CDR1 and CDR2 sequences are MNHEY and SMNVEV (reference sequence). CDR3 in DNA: TGTGCCAGCAGTTTAGGACGCCGCTCTGGAAACACCATATATTTT. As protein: CASSLGRRSGNTIYF.

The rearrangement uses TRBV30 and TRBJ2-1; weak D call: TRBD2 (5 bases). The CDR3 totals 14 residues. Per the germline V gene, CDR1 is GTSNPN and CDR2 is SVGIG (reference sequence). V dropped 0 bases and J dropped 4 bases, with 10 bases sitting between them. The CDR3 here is CAWSVRGLYNEQFF. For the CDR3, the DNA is TGTGCCTGGAGTGTTCGGGGTTTATACAATGAGCAGTTCTTC.

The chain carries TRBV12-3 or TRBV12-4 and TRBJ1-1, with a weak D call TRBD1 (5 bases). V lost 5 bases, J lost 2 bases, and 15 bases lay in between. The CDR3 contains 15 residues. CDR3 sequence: CASSHSTEDNTEAFF. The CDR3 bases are TGTGCCAGCAGTCACTCGACAGAAGATAACACTGAAGCTTTCTTT.

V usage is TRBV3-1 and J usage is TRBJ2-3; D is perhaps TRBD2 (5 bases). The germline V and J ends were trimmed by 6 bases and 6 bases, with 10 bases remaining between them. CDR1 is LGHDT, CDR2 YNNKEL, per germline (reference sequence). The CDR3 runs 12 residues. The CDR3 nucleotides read TGTGCCAGCAGGCGACCGGGGGATACGCAGTATTTT. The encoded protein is CASRRPGDTQYF.